The source of this T cell receptor beta chain is a study of blood T cells in healthy people across ages. The use of a sample-barcoded 5' primer and a J-beta primer mix characterized a second PCR of roughly 7 to 11 cycles. One entry per CDR3 protein results from TCRdb running MiXCR on the 5' RACE reads. The sample holds roughly 1,100,000 distinct CDR3 sequences; under 30% are singletons and the top ten take about 0.8%. These same data were also listed under a study on T cells of mothers and their children. That paper notes: Study donors consisted of three healthy Caucasian mothers and their six children.

The sequenced sample consisted of blood. The clonotype was recovered from a girl aged 2 to 9 in good health.

CDR3: CASSPTTPDQRDTQYF. The CDR3 nucleotides are TGTGCCAGCTCACCAACGACACCCGATCAGCGGGATACGCAGTATTTT. V and J are TRBV18 and TRBJ2-3; TRBD2 might be the D (5 bases). The CDR3 is 16 residues long. The germline V gene has CDR1 KGHSH and CDR2 LQKENI. Trimming cost V 2 bases and J 6 bases, with 18 bases left between them.